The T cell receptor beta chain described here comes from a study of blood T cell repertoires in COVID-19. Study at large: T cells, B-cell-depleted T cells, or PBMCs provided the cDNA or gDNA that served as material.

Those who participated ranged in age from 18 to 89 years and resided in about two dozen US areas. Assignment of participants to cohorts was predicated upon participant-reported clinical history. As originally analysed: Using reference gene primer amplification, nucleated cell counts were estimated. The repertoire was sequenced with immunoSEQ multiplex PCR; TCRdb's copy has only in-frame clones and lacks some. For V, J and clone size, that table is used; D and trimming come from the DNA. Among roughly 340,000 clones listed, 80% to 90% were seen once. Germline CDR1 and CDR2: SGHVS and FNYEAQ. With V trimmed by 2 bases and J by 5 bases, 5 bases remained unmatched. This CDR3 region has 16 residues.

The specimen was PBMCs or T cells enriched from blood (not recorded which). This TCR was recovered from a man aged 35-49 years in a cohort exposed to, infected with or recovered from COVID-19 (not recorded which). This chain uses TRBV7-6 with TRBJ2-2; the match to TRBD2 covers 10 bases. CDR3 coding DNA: TGTGCCAGCAGCTTAACCGCTAGCGGGAGAACCGGGGAGCTGTTTTTT. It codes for CASSLTASGRTGELFF.